Below, 13 T cell receptor beta chains from the same sample are listed, as sequenced in a study of blood T cell repertoires in COVID-19. The repertoire was sequenced with immunoSEQ multiplex PCR; TCRdb's copy has only in-frame clones and lacks some. The repertoire holds 60,000 to 75,000 clones, around 90% seen once, with roughly 1.5% in the top ten. Sequences were obtained from peripheral blood. Receptors originate from a human donor in a cohort sampled during active COVID-19.

V gene TRBV10-2 combines with J gene TRBJ1-1; 8 bases match TRBD1. CDR1 WSHSY and CDR2 SAAADI come from the germline V gene. Losses at the gene ends were 4 bases for V and 4 bases for J; bases not matched to a gene: 2. CDR3 length: 13 amino acids. CDR3 nucleotides: TGCGCCAGCAGTGGGACAGGGTTCACTGAAGCTTTCTTT. Its translation is CASSGTGFTEAFF.

The rearrangement links TRBV6-2 or TRBV6-3 to TRBJ2-7; the match to TRBD2 covers 7 bases. The CDR3 loop spans 16 amino acids. Germline V gene data show CDR1 as MNHEY and CDR2 as SVGEGT. The junction had 14 bases not matched to a gene; V was cut back by 6 bases and J by 3 bases. CDR3 loop: CASSEGSGGRVYEQYF. The CDR3 DNA reads TGTGCCAGCAGCGAAGGCTCGGGGGGAAGGGTCTACGAGCAGTACTTC.

The chain couples TRBV24-1 to TRBJ2-3; a possible D gene is TRBD1 (6 bases). The CDR3 is 15 residues long. The V end lost 6 bases, the J end lost 1 base, and 13 bases lay between the germline ends. In germline, CDR1 is KGHDR, CDR2 SFDVKD. In DNA, the CDR3 is TGTGCCACCAGTCCGAGGGGGTTGGGCACAGATACGCAGTATTTT. It is translated as CATSPRGLGTDTQYF.

The DNA of the CDR3 is TGTGCCAGCTCACTAGCGGGAGACCCTTACAATGAGCAGTTCTTC. Translation: CASSLAGDPYNEQFF. The gene calls are TRBV18 and TRBJ2-1, with 9 bases matching TRBD2. CDR1 KGHSH and CDR2 LQKENI come from the germline V gene. The CDR3 has 15 amino acids. V gave up 4 bases and J gave up 4 bases; unmatched junction bases: 5.

This rearrangement joins TRBV10-3 to TRBJ1-6; D is ambiguous. The germline gives CDR1 ENHRY, CDR2 SYGVKD. Trimming removed 0 bases at V and 4 bases at J, with 10 bases between. This CDR3 comprises 16 residues. CDR3 residues: CAISESLGAYNSPLHF. Here the CDR3 DNA reads TGTGCCATCAGTGAGTCCCTGGGAGCTTATAATTCACCCCTCCACTTT.

This clone was detected once. V usage is TRBV19 and J usage is TRBJ1-3; the D gene is possibly TRBD1 (6 bases). The CDR3 spans 15 residues. The germline V and J ends were trimmed by 5 bases and 4 bases, with 15 bases remaining between them. Germline V gene lookup returns CDR1 LNHDA and CDR2 SQIVND (reference sequence). CDR3 protein: CASSAQTGLGNTIYF. In DNA, the CDR3 is TGTGCCAGTAGTGCCCAGACAGGTCTCGGAAACACCATATATTTT.

The chain carries TRBV7-8 and TRBJ1-2; D is perhaps TRBD1 (5 bases). The CDR3 is 17 amino acids. The germline V gene has CDR1 SGHVS and CDR2 FQNEAQ. V lost 1 base to trimming and J lost 1 base, with 16 bases between them. CDR3 sequence: CASSLGLRQLGNYGYTF. The CDR3 nucleotides are TGTGCCAGCAGCTTAGGGTTGAGACAGCTCGGTAACTATGGCTACACCTTC.

V is TRBV7-9 and J is TRBJ2-7; 13 nucleotides agree with TRBD2. Germline assignment: CDR1 SEHNR and CDR2 FQNEAQ (reference sequence). With 2 bases clipped from V and 5 bases from J, the junction kept 3 bases outside the gene matches. The CDR3 is 15 amino acids. The CDR3 protein is CASSLHTSGRDEQYF. DNA for the CDR3: TGTGCCAGCAGCTTACACACTAGCGGGAGGGACGAGCAGTACTTC.

The CDR3, as DNA: TGTGCCAGCAGTTACCCCTATCCTGAAGCTTTCTTT. Protein product: CASSYPYPEAFF. This chain uses TRBV6-2 or TRBV6-3 with TRBJ1-1; D is unclear. Trimming cost V 2 bases and J 6 bases, with 7 bases left between them. The length of the CDR3 is 12 residues. Germline loops: CDR1 MNHEY, CDR2 SVGEGT.

The CDR3 spells CASSEFRVNTGELFF. The DNA for the CDR3 is TGTGCCAGCAGTGAATTCAGGGTGAACACCGGGGAGCTGTTTTTT. This chain links TRBV6-1 with TRBJ2-2, with TRBD1 as a possible D gene (5 bases). This CDR3 contains 15 residues. V dropped 2 bases and J dropped 1 base, with 8 bases sitting between them. Germline V gene sequence: CDR1 MNHNS, CDR2 SASEGT.

This clone has just a few counts. V and J are TRBV24-1 and TRBJ2-2; 12 nucleotides agree with TRBD2. This CDR3 has 17 residues. The junction had 8 bases not matched to a gene; V was cut back by 3 bases and J by 7 bases. The germline V gene has CDR1 KGHDR and CDR2 SFDVKD. CDR3 loop: CATSDVSSGRVDGELFF. The CDR3 DNA sequence: TGTGCCACCAGTGATGTATCTAGCGGGAGGGTTGACGGGGAGCTGTTTTTT.

This chain joins TRBV29-1 and TRBJ2-3, with D uncertain. Looked up from germline, CDR1 is SQVTM and CDR2 is ANQGSEA. The CDR3 totals 12 residues. V gave up 4 bases and J gave up 1 base, with 6 bases separating them. DNA of the CDR3: TGCAGCGTTGGCATAGGCACAGATACGCAGTATTTT. This sequence encodes CSVGIGTDTQYF.

This clone was seen once. The J gene is TRBJ2-7, the V gene TRBV11-2; D uncertain. V was trimmed by 5 bases and J by 0 bases, leaving 11 bases between them. Germline loops: CDR1 SGHAT, CDR2 FQNNGV. CDR3 length equals 14 residues. CDR3 coding DNA: TGTGCCAGCAGCCCCCGGGTGGCCTCCTACGAGCAGTACTTC. Protein: CASSPRVASYEQYF.